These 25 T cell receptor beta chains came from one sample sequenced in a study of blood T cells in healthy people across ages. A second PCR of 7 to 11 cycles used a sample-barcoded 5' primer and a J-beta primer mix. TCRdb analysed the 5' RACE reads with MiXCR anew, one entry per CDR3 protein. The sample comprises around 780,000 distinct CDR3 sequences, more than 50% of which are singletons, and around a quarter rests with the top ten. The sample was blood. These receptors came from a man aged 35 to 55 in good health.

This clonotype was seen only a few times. CDR3 DNA sequence: TGTGCCAGCAGTTCCTTAGCGGAATCAAACACAGATACGCAGTATTTT. Translation gives CASSSLAESNTDTQYF. The rearrangement links TRBV6-2 or TRBV6-3 to TRBJ2-3; weak D call: TRBD2 (6 bases). V dropped 4 bases and J dropped 2 bases, with 16 bases sitting between them. Germline loops: CDR1 MNHEY, CDR2 SVGEGT. This CDR3 spans 16 amino acids.

The CDR3 sequence: CSAGERQETQYF. CDR3 sequence (DNA): TGCAGTGCCGGGGAGCGGCAAGAGACCCAGTACTTC. The rearrangement joins TRBV20-1 to TRBJ2-5, with D possibly matching TRBD2 (5 bases). The CDR3 runs to 12 residues. CDR1 DFQATT and CDR2 SNEGSKA come from the germline V gene (reference sequence). V was cut by 6 bases and J by 2 bases, with 10 bases left in between.

As DNA, the CDR3 is TGCAGTGCTAGCTCGTCAGCTGGCACAGATACGCAGTATTTT. Amino acid sequence: CSASSSAGTDTQYF. The V call is TRBV20-1, the J call TRBJ2-3; no clear D gene. The CDR3 has 14 residues. The germline CDR1 and CDR2 sequences are DFQATT and SNEGSKA (reference sequence). V was pared by 3 bases and J by 1 base, with 11 bases between.

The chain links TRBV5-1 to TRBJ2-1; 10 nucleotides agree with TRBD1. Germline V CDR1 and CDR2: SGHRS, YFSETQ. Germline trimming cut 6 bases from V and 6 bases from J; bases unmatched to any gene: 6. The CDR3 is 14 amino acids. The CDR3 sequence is CASNGGQGRNEQFF. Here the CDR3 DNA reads TGCGCCAGCAACGGGGGACAGGGGCGCAATGAGCAGTTCTTC.

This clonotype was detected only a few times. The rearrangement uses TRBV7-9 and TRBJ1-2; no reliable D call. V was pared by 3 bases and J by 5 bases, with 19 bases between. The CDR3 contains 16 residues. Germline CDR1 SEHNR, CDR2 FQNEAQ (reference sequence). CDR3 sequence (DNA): TGTGCCAGCAGCTTGGGGTGGGAGGTCGATGGTTATGGCTACACCTTC. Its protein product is CASSLGWEVDGYGYTF.

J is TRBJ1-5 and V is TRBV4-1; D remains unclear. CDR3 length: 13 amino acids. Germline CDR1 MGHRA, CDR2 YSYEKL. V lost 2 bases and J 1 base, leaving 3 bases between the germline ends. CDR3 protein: CASSQLSNQPQHF. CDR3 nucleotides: TGCGCCAGCAGCCAACTCAGCAATCAGCCCCAGCATTTT.

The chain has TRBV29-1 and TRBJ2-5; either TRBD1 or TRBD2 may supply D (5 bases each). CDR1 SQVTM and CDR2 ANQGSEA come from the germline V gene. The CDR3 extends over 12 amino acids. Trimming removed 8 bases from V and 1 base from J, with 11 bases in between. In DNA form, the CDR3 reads TGCAGCATCGGGGCCCCCCAAGAGACCCAGTACTTC. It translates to CSIGAPQETQYF.

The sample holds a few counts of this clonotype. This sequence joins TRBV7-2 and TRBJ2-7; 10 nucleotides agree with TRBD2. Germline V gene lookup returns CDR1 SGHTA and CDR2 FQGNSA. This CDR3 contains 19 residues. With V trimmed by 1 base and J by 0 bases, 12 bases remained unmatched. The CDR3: CASSLVGVAGGQSSYEQYF. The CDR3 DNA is TGTGCCAGCAGCTTAGTCGGCGTAGCGGGAGGCCAGAGCTCCTACGAGCAGTACTTC.

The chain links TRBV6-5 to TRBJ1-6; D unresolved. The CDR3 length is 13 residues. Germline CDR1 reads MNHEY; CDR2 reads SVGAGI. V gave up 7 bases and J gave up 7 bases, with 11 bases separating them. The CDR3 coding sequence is TGTGCCAGCATGAAGGGAGTGAATTCACCCCTCCACTTT. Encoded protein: CASMKGVNSPLHF.

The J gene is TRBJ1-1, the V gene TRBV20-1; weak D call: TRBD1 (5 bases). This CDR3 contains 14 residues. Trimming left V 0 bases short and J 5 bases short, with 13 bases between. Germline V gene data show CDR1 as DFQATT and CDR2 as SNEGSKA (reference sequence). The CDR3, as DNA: TGCAGTGCTAGAGATACGGGGCTAGGAACTGAAGCTTTCTTT. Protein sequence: CSARDTGLGTEAFF.

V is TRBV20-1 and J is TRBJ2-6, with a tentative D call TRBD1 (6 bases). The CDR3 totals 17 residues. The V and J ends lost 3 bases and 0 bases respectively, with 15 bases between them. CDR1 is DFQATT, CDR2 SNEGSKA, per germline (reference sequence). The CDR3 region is CSASQGRGSSGANVLTF. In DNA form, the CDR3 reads TGCAGTGCTAGTCAGGGGAGAGGAAGCTCTGGGGCCAACGTCCTGACTTTC.

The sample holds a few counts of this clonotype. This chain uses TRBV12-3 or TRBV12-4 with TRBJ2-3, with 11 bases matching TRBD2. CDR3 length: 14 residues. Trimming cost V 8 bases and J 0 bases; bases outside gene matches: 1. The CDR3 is CASRLAGSTDTQYF. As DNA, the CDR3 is TGTGCCAGCCGACTAGCGGGAAGCACAGATACGCAGTATTTT.

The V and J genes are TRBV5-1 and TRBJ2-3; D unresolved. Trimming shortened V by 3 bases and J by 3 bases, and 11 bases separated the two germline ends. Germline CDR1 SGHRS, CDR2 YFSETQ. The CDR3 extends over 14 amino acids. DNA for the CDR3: TGCGCCAGCAGCTCTGTGTTAGGGACAGATACGCAGTATTTT. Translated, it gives CASSSVLGTDTQYF.

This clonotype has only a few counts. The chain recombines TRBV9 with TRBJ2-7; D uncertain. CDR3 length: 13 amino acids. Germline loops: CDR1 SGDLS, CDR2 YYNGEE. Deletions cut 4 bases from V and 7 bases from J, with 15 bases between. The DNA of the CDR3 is TGTGCCAGCAGCCTAAATTCCCTACGGGAGCAGTACTTC. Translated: CASSLNSLREQYF.

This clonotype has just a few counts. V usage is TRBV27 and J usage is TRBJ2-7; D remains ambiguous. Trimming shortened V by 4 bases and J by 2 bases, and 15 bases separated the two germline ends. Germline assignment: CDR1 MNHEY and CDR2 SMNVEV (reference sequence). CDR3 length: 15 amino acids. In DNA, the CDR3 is TGTGCCAGCAGTTATTCCCACAGCACCACCTACGAGCAGTACTTC. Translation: CASSYSHSTTYEQYF.

The CDR3 loop is CATRGQVNEQFF. The CDR3 bases are TGTGCCACCAGGGGACAGGTAAATGAGCAGTTCTTC. V is TRBV24-1 and J is TRBJ2-1; TRBD1 matches at 8 bases. Germline CDR1 is KGHDR and CDR2 is SFDVKD. The CDR3 is made up of 12 amino acids. The V and J ends lost 7 bases and 7 bases, in that order; junction bases with no gene match: 2.

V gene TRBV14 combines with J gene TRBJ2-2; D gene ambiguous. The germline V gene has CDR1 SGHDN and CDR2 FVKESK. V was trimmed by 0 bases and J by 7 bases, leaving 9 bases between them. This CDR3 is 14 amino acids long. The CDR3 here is CASSQDVLDGELFF. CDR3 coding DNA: TGTGCCAGCAGCCAAGACGTACTCGACGGGGAGCTGTTTTTT.

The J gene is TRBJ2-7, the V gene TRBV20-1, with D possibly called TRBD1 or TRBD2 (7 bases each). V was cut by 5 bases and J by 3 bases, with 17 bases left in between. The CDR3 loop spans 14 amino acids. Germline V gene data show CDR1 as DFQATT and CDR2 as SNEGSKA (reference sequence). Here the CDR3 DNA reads TGCAGTGCTCAGGGGGGGGAGGCGGACTACGAGCAGTACTTC. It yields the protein CSAQGGEADYEQYF.

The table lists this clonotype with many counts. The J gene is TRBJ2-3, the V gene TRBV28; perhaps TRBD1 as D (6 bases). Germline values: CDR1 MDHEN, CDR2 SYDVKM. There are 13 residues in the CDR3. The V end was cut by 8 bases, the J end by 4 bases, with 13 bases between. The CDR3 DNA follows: TGTGCCAGCGGCTCACAGGGCTCAGATACGCAGTATTTT. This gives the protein CASGSQGSDTQYF.

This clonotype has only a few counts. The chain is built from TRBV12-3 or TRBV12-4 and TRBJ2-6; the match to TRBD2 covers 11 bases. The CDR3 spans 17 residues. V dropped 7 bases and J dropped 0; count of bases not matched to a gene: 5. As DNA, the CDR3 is TGTGCCAGCACCAAAACTAGCGGGGGCTCTGGGGCCAACGTCCTGACTTTC. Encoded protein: CASTKTSGGSGANVLTF.

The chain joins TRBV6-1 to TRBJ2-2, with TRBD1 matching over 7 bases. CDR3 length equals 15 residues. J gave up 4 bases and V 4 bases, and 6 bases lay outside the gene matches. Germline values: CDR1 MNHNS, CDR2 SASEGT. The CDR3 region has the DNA TGTGCCAGCAGTGTTCGACAGGGCCTCACCGGGGAGCTGTTTTTT. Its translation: CASSVRQGLTGELFF.

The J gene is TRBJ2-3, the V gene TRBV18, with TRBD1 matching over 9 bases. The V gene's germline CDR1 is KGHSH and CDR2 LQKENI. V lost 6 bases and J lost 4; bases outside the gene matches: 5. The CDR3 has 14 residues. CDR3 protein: CASSLGTGPDTQYF. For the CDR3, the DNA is TGTGCCAGCTCCCTCGGGACAGGGCCAGATACGCAGTATTTT. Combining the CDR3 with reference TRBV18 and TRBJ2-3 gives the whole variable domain NAGVMQNPRHLVRRRGQEARLRCSPMKGHSHVYWYRQLPEEGLKFMVYLQKENIIDESGMPKERFSAEFPKEGPSILRIQQVVRGDSAAYFCASSLGTGPDTQYFGPGTRLTVL.

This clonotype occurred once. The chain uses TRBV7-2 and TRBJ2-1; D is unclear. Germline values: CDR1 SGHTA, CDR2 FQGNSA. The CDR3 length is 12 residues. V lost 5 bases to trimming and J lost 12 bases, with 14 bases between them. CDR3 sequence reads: CASSPPSFGQFF. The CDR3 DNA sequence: TGTGCCAGCAGCCCGCCCAGCTTCGGGCAGTTCTTC.

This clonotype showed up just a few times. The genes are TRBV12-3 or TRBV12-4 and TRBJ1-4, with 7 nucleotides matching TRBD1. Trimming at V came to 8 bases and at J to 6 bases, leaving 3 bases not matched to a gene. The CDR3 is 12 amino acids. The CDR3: CASQQGYEKLFF. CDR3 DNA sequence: TGTGCCAGCCAACAGGGGTATGAAAAACTGTTTTTT.

The CDR3, as DNA: TGTGCCAGCAGCCCCAAAGGGTCCGAGGCCCAGTACTTC. This translates into CASSPKGSEAQYF. This chain joins TRBV7-9 and TRBJ2-5; D gene ambiguous. CDR3 length equals 13 residues. The germline V gene has CDR1 SEHNR and CDR2 FQNEAQ (reference sequence). Deletions cut 5 bases from V and 9 bases from J, with 16 bases between.